A single sample is the source of the 32 T cell receptor beta chains below, sequenced in a study of T cells in Graves' hyperthyroidism and ophthalmopathy. TCR beta CDR3 regions were amplified from RNA transcripts. A first-round RT-PCR of the TCR CDR3 used the HTBI primer set. MiXCR, run by TCRdb on the multiplex PCR reads, gives a single entry per CDR3 protein. Of approximately 690,000 distinct CDR3 sequences in the sample, about 14% are singletons; the top ten hold around 13%. The sequenced sample was blood. These receptors originate from a woman in her forties or fifties with Graves' ophthalmopathy.

In its sample, this clonotype was seen a few times. The chain couples TRBV7-9 to TRBJ2-5; perhaps TRBD1 as D (6 bases). This CDR3 contains 15 residues. V gave up 3 bases and J gave up 2 bases, with 13 bases separating them. The germline V gene has CDR1 SEHNR and CDR2 FQNEAQ (reference sequence). The CDR3 DNA reads as TGTGCCAGCAGCTTGGCCGCTGGACAGCAAGAGACCCAGTACTTC. Amino acids: CASSLAAGQQETQYF.

This clonotype was detected many times. The chain employs TRBV18 and TRBJ2-7; TRBD2 matches 14 bases. After removal of 3 bases from V and 4 bases from J, the junction contained 5 bases not matched to a gene. The CDR3 runs 16 residues. The germline V gene has CDR1 KGHSH and CDR2 LQKENI. CDR3 loop: CASSPEGTSGSYEQYF. CDR3 sequence (DNA): TGTGCCAGCTCACCCGAGGGGACTAGCGGGAGTTACGAGCAGTACTTC.

This clonotype showed up many times. The chain combines TRBV3-1 with TRBJ1-1; the D is unclear. In germline, CDR1 is LGHDT, CDR2 YNNKEL (reference sequence). The CDR3 totals 14 residues. The V end lost 0 bases, the J end lost 7 bases, and 12 bases lay between the germline ends. The CDR3 coding sequence is TGTGCCAGCAGCCAAGATACGGCGTTCGTTGAAGCTTTCTTT. Amino acid sequence: CASSQDTAFVEAFF.

This clonotype was found many times. This rearrangement joins TRBV27 to TRBJ2-7; the match to TRBD2 covers 11 bases. This CDR3 has 14 amino acids. Trimming took 5 bases from V and 5 from J; bases not matched to a gene: 5. Germline V gene lookup returns CDR1 MNHEY and CDR2 SMNVEV (reference sequence). In DNA form, the CDR3 reads TGTGCCAGCAGTCCCCTAGCGGGGGGCGACGAGCAGTACTTC. Its protein product is CASSPLAGGDEQYF.

This clonotype came up many times. The J gene is TRBJ2-5, the V gene TRBV18, with D perhaps given as TRBD1 or TRBD2 (5 bases each). V was shortened by 8 bases and J by 2 bases, with 18 bases between the two germline ends. Per the germline V gene, CDR1 is KGHSH and CDR2 is LQKENI. The CDR3 spans 15 residues. The CDR3 is CASSPGTGSQETQYF. DNA for the CDR3: TGTGCCAGCAGCCCCGGGACCGGATCGCAAGAGACCCAGTACTTC.

In its sample, this clonotype was seen many times. This chain connects TRBV18 to TRBJ2-3; D remains unclear. CDR3 length equals 14 residues. Trimming took off 3 bases at V and 2 bases at J, with 9 bases between the two ends. Germline V gene sequence: CDR1 KGHSH, CDR2 LQKENI. The CDR3 DNA follows: TGTGCCAGCTCACCTATACCCATCACAGATACGCAGTATTTT. It yields the protein CASSPIPITDTQYF.

This clonotype has a single count. The chain links TRBV5-4 to TRBJ2-2, with a weak D call TRBD2 (6 bases). Per the germline V gene, CDR1 is SGHNT and CDR2 is YYREEE (reference sequence). The V and J ends lost 3 bases and 2 bases respectively, with 11 bases between them. This CDR3 is built from 15 residues. Here the CDR3 reads CASSSGTHNTGELFF. CDR3 coding DNA: TGTGCCAGCAGCTCCGGGACTCATAACACCGGGGAGCTGTTTTTT.

This clonotype occurred many times. The genes are TRBV9 and TRBJ2-3; the match to TRBD2 covers 9 bases. The length of the CDR3 is 18 residues. Unmatched junction bases numbered 14, after V lost 4 bases and J lost 2 bases. Germline CDR1 reads SGDLS; CDR2 reads YYNGEE. The CDR3 loop is CASSSPPPLAGITDTQYF. Here the CDR3 DNA reads TGTGCCAGCAGCTCCCCCCCTCCTCTAGCGGGAATCACAGATACGCAGTATTTT.

This clonotype appeared many times. The gene calls are TRBV12-3 or TRBV12-4 and TRBJ1-2, with unresolved D. V dropped 0 bases and J dropped 0 bases, with 5 bases sitting between them. The CDR3 totals 14 residues. CDR3 amino acids: CASSLANPNYGYTF. The CDR3 DNA reads as TGTGCCAGCAGTTTAGCCAACCCTAACTATGGCTACACCTTC.

This clonotype was observed a few times. V usage is TRBV27 and J usage is TRBJ2-5; weak D call: TRBD1 (5 bases). Trimming pared 3 bases from V and 5 bases from J, leaving 13 bases between. Per the germline V gene, CDR1 is MNHEY and CDR2 is SMNVEV (reference sequence). This CDR3 spans 14 amino acids. Here the CDR3 reads CASSLAGMGETQYF. The CDR3 DNA is TGTGCCAGCAGTTTGGCAGGGATGGGTGAGACCCAGTACTTC.

This clonotype showed up just a few times. This chain connects TRBV5-5 to TRBJ1-1; a possible D gene is TRBD1 (5 bases). The CDR3 runs to 16 residues. Trimming stripped 4 bases from V and 1 base from J, with 17 bases between. The germline V gene encodes CDR1 SGHKS and CDR2 YYEKEE (reference sequence). The CDR3 region is CASSVGGRKANTEAFF. CDR3 nucleotides: TGTGCCAGCAGCGTCGGGGGACGGAAAGCGAACACTGAAGCTTTCTTT.

This clonotype was observed at least ten times. This chain connects TRBV28 to TRBJ2-3; D is perhaps TRBD1 or TRBD2 (5 bases each). The V end was cut by 5 bases, the J end by 2 bases, with 14 bases between. CDR1 is MDHEN, CDR2 SYDVKM, per germline. The CDR3 runs to 15 residues. The CDR3 nucleotides read TGTGCCAGCAGTCTCCCGGGGCGGAACACAGATACGCAGTATTTT. Amino acids: CASSLPGRNTDTQYF. Full variable domain (remainder filled in from reference TRBV28 and TRBJ2-3): DVKVTQSSRYLVKRTGEKVFLECVQDMDHENMFWYRQDPGLGLRLIYFSYDVKMKEKGDIPEGYSVSREKKERFSLILESASTNQTSMYLCASSLPGRNTDTQYFGPGTRLTVL.

This clonotype was found many times. The J gene is TRBJ2-5, the V gene TRBV20-1; D is unresolved. CDR3 length: 11 residues. Trimming stripped 6 bases from V and 5 bases from J, with 10 bases between. Germline CDR1 is DFQATT and CDR2 is SNEGSKA (reference sequence). The CDR3 reads CSAQVSETQYF. The CDR3 DNA follows: TGCAGTGCCCAAGTCAGCGAGACCCAGTACTTC.

This clonotype was counted at least ten times. The CDR3 DNA sequence: TGTGCCAGCAGCGTAGAGAAGAGCTTGAACACTGAAGCTTTCTTT. Translation: CASSVEKSLNTEAFF. J is TRBJ1-1 and V is TRBV9, with D unclear. This CDR3 region has 15 residues. The V gene lost 0 bases and the J gene lost 0 bases, with 9 bases spanning the gap. Germline-derived CDR1 and CDR2 are SGDLS and YYNGEE.

This clonotype was detected ten times or more. The gene calls are TRBV28 and TRBJ1-2; D is uncertain. Trimming stripped 1 base from V and 4 bases from J, with 13 bases between. Germline assignment: CDR1 MDHEN and CDR2 SYDVKM. The CDR3 loop spans 15 amino acids. The CDR3 bases are TGTGCCAGCAGTTTATACGAGGGTGGCGGCTATGGCTACACCTTC. Its protein is CASSLYEGGGYGYTF.

V gene TRBV20-1 combines with J gene TRBJ2-5; tentative D call: TRBD1 (5 bases). CDR1 is DFQATT, CDR2 SNEGSKA, per germline (reference sequence). The CDR3 is 12 amino acids. Deletions cut 3 bases from V and 5 bases from J, with 10 bases between. The CDR3 bases are TGCAGTGCTAGCAGGGTGGCGGAGACCCAGTACTTC. Protein sequence: CSASRVAETQYF.

This clonotype turned up a few times. J is TRBJ2-3 and V is TRBV20-1; TRBD2 matches at 7 bases. V was pared by 4 bases and J by 3 bases, with 7 bases of the junction left unmatched. The CDR3 is 14 residues long. The germline gives CDR1 DFQATT, CDR2 SNEGSKA (reference sequence). DNA of the CDR3: TGCAGTGCTACGGGCATTAGCGGGACAGATACGCAGTATTTT. Protein: CSATGISGTDTQYF.

This clonotype was detected many times. The rearrangement uses TRBV11-1 and TRBJ2-1, with 8 bases matching TRBD2. J lost 6 bases, V lost 5 bases, and 24 bases had no gene match. The germline gives CDR1 SGHAT, CDR2 FQDESV (reference sequence). This CDR3 spans 20 amino acids. This CDR3 is CASSPTTAGGHPGRGNEQFF. The CDR3, as DNA: TGTGCCAGCAGCCCCACTACGGCGGGAGGCCACCCAGGAAGGGGCAATGAGCAGTTCTTC.

The table lists this clonotype with many counts. The rearrangement links TRBV5-5 to TRBJ2-5; D is possibly TRBD2 (6 bases). Per the germline V gene, CDR1 is SGHKS and CDR2 is YYEKEE (reference sequence). Trimming took 1 base from V and 7 from J, leaving 14 bases between them. This CDR3 has 14 residues. The CDR3: CASSLLRGTGTQYF. DNA for the CDR3: TGTGCCAGCAGCTTGCTCCGGGGGACCGGGACCCAGTACTTC.

Concerning this clonotype itself: This may arise from a read error, as a much more abundant clone is one base away. This rearrangement joins TRBV7-8 to TRBJ1-4, with a weak D call TRBD1 (6 bases). The CDR3 runs 15 residues. The V gene's germline CDR1 is SGHVS and CDR2 FQNEAQ. V was clipped by 4 bases and J by 7 bases, with 16 bases between them. CDR3 in amino acids: CASSSLGGWSEKLFF. The CDR3 nucleotides are TGTGCCAGCAGCTCTTTAGGGGGGTGGAGTGAAAAACTGTTTTTT.

This clonotype showed up many times. The rearrangement uses TRBV7-9 and TRBJ2-1; D might be TRBD2 (5 bases). Trimming removed 5 bases from V and 2 bases from J, with 19 bases in between. Germline-derived CDR1 and CDR2 are SEHNR and FQNEAQ (reference sequence). This CDR3 has 17 residues. The CDR3 protein is CASSPYRGLATYNEQFF. The DNA of the CDR3 is TGTGCCAGCAGCCCCTACCGCGGGCTAGCAACCTACAATGAGCAGTTCTTC.

The V call is TRBV7-3, the J call TRBJ1-5; 8 bases line up with TRBD1. Trimming at V came to 4 bases and at J to 7 bases, leaving 3 bases not matched to a gene. CDR1 is SGHTA, CDR2 FQGTGA, per germline. The CDR3 covers 13 residues. CDR3 sequence: CASSYRGGQPQHF. The CDR3 DNA sequence: TGTGCCAGCAGCTACAGGGGGGGGCAGCCCCAGCATTTT.

The chain recombines TRBV5-1 with TRBJ2-1; the match to TRBD2 covers 10 bases. V gave up 4 bases and J gave up 8 bases; unmatched junction bases: 6. The CDR3 spans 14 residues. Germline V gives CDR1 SGHRS, CDR2 YFSETQ. Here the CDR3 reads CASSPGGTSDEQFF. The CDR3 DNA is TGCGCCAGCAGCCCGGGGGGGACTAGCGATGAGCAGTTCTTC.

There are many counts of this clonotype. This chain joins TRBV11-2 and TRBJ2-7; weak D call: TRBD2 (6 bases). From germline, CDR1 is SGHAT and CDR2 FQNNGV. The CDR3 runs to 16 residues. Trimming left V 7 bases short and J 5 bases short, with 24 bases between. CDR3 sequence reads: CASIRGRGGTFHEQYF. The CDR3 DNA reads as TGTGCCAGCATAAGGGGTCGGGGAGGAACTTTTCACGAGCAGTACTTC.

This clonotype was seen many times. V usage is TRBV18 and J usage is TRBJ2-1; 13 positions match TRBD2. There are 17 residues in the CDR3. V trimming: 1 base; J trimming: 4 bases; junction bases outside the gene matches: 4. The germline CDR1 and CDR2 sequences are KGHSH and LQKENI. In DNA, the CDR3 is TGTGCCAGCTCACCACAAAGACTAGCGGGGGGATACAATGAGCAGTTCTTC. It is translated as CASSPQRLAGGYNEQFF.

This chain's CDR3 is CASSFPGEVDEQFF. CDR3 sequence (DNA): TGTGCCAGCAGCTTCCCAGGGGAGGTCGATGAGCAGTTCTTC. The rearrangement joins TRBV4-2 to TRBJ2-1, with D perhaps assigned TRBD1 or TRBD2 (6 bases each). With 5 bases removed from V and 8 bases from J, the gap between germline ends came to 16 bases. The CDR3 is 14 amino acids. From germline, CDR1 is LGHNA and CDR2 YNFKEQ.

The sample holds a few counts of this clonotype. This chain connects TRBV4-1 to TRBJ2-7; TRBD1 agrees at 7 bases. The CDR3 spans 14 residues. Germline loops: CDR1 MGHRA, CDR2 YSYEKL. With 1 base clipped from V and 6 bases from J, the junction kept 6 bases outside the gene matches. CDR3 loop: CASSQAGQVVEQYF. The CDR3 DNA reads as TGCGCCAGCAGCCAAGCCGGACAGGTGGTCGAGCAGTACTTC.

This clonotype was counted only a few times. The chain carries TRBV12-3 or TRBV12-4 and TRBJ2-4; tentative D call: TRBD2 (6 bases). CDR3 length equals 16 residues. The V and J ends lost 7 bases and 3 bases respectively, with 19 bases between them. CDR3 in amino acids: CASTKSWGVDKNIQYF. The CDR3 nucleotides read TGTGCCAGCACCAAGAGCTGGGGGGTTGACAAAAACATTCAGTACTTC.

Ten or more counts support this clonotype. The chain carries TRBV9 and TRBJ2-7; D is unclear. Germline CDR1 reads SGDLS; CDR2 reads YYNGEE. CDR3 length: 13 residues. The ends were cut back, 0 bases at V and 0 bases at J, with 4 bases in the middle. CDR3 sequence: CASSVDSSYEQYF. CDR3 bases: TGTGCCAGCAGCGTAGACAGCTCCTACGAGCAGTACTTC.

This clonotype was picked up many times. The chain couples TRBV11-2 to TRBJ1-2, with D tentatively TRBD1 (5 bases). The germline gives CDR1 SGHAT, CDR2 FQNNGV. V lost 1 base and J 4 bases, leaving 10 bases between the germline ends. The CDR3 has 14 amino acids. The CDR3 sequence is CASSLVQRGYGYTF. In DNA form, the CDR3 reads TGTGCCAGCAGCTTAGTCCAGAGGGGCTATGGCTACACCTTC.

In its sample, this clonotype was seen many times. The chain is built from TRBV7-8 and TRBJ2-4; 7 bases map to TRBD1. In germline, CDR1 is SGHVS, CDR2 FQNEAQ. This CDR3 spans 17 amino acids. V was clipped by 0 bases and J by 0 bases; unmatched bases: 5. DNA for the CDR3: TGTGCCAGCAGCTTAGCAAGGACAGGCCTAGCCAAAAACATTCAGTACTTC. Amino acid sequence: CASSLARTGLAKNIQYF.

This clonotype was detected many times. The rearrangement joins TRBV20-1 to TRBJ2-1, with 15 positions matching TRBD2. The V and J ends lost 1 base and 7 bases, in that order; junction bases with no gene match: 5. The CDR3 sequence is 16 residues long. Germline CDR1 reads DFQATT; CDR2 reads SNEGSKA (reference sequence). For the CDR3, the DNA is TGCAGTGCTAGAGGGACTAGCGGGAGGGCCGGGAATGAGCAGTTCTTC. As protein: CSARGTSGRAGNEQFF.